This T cell receptor beta chain was sequenced for a study of beta chain features in type 1 diabetes. Trimming cost V 6 bases and J 2 bases, with 11 bases left between them. Germline loops: CDR1 ENHRY, CDR2 SYGVKD. The CDR3 is made up of 13 amino acids. General study points: Sequencing of cDNA might inflate the share of cells that strongly express TCR. Insertions were fewer and deletions more numerous at VDJ junctions in type 1 diabetes patients.

This clone was counted only a few times. What it binds is not known. Every bit of the isolated RNA underwent reverse transcription, so sequencing read expressed TCRB transcripts. Sequenced by immunoSEQ multiplex PCR; TCRdb stores in-frame clones only, minus some. This table has 400,000 to 600,000 clones, 25% to 35% appearing once. The sequencing input was naive CD4+ T cells from blood. The V call is TRBV10-3, the J call TRBJ2-7; D possibly corresponds to TRBD1 (5 bases). This TCR was sampled from a man between 18 and 35 years old in good health. CDR3 coding DNA: TGTGCCATCAGAGGGGCCGTCCCCTACGAGCAGTACTTC. It translates to CAIRGAVPYEQYF.